This TCR beta chain comes out of a study of CD8 T cells in ankylosing spondylitis. TCRdb redid the calling of the 5' RACE reads with MiXCR, one entry per CDR3 protein. The sample shows under 250,000 distinct CDR3 sequences, approximately 10% of them seen only once. This CDR3 has 12 amino acids. Between the trimmed V and J ends, which lost 7 bases and 6 bases, there was a span of 9 bases. This clonotype occurred a few times. This receptor was obtained from a male donor with ankylosing spondylitis or in good health (not recorded which). Specimen: blood, either unsorted or a sorted T cell fraction (not recorded which). The genes are TRBV12-3 or TRBV12-4 and TRBJ2-2, with a tentative D call TRBD2 (5 bases). Written as DNA, the CDR3 is TGTGCCAGCACCGAGGGATCCGGGGAGCTGTTTTTT. This encodes CASTEGSGELFF.